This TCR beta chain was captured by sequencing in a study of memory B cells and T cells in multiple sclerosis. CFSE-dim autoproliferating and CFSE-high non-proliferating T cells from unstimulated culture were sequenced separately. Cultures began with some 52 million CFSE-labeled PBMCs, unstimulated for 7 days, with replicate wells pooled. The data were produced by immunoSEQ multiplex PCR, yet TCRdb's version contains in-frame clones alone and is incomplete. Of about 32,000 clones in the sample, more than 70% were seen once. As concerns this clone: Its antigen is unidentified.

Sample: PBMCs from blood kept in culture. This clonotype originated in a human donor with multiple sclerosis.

The CDR3 nucleotides read TGTGCCAGCAGTGAGCCGACCCCGAGGCTGTACTTC. Translating it yields CASSEPTPRLYF. The chain is built from TRBV6-5 and TRBJ2-7; D gene uncertain. The CDR3 sequence is 12 residues long. V gave up 5 bases and J gave up 12 bases, with 17 bases separating them. In germline, CDR1 is MNHEY, CDR2 SVGAGI.